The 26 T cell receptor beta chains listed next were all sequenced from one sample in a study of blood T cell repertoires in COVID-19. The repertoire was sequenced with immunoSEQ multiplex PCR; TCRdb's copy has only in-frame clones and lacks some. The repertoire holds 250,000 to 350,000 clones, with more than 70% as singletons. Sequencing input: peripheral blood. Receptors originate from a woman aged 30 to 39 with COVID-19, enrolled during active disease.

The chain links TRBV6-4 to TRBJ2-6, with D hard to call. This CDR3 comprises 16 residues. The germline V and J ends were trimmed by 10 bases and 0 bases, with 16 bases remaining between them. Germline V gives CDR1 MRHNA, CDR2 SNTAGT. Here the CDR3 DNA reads TGTGCCACCGGTACTCACCTAGGCTCTGGGGCCAACGTCCTGACTTTC. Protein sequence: CATGTHLGSGANVLTF.

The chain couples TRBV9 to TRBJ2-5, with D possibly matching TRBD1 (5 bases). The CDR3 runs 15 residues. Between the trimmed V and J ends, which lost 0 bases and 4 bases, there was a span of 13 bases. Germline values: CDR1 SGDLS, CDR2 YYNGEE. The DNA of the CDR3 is TGTGCCAGCAGCGTAGAGGGGCTAGTCCGAGAGACCCAGTACTTC. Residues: CASSVEGLVRETQYF.

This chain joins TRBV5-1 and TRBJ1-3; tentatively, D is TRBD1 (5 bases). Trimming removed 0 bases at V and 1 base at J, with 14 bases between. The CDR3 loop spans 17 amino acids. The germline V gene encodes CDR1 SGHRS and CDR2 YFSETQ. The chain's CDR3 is CASSLGTNGISGNTIYF. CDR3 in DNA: TGCGCCAGCAGCTTGGGGACAAACGGAATATCTGGAAACACCATATATTTT.

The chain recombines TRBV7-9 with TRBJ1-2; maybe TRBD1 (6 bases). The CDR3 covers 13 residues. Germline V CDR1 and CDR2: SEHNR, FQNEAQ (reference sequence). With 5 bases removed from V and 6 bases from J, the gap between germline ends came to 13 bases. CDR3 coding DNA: TGTGCCAGCAGCCAGGACAGAGCTAATGGCTACACCTTC. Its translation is CASSQDRANGYTF. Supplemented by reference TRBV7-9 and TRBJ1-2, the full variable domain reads DTGVSQNPRHKITKRGQNVTFRCDPISEHNRLYWYRQTLGQGPEFLTYFQNEAQLEKSRLLSDRFSAERPKGSFSTLEIQRTEQGDSAMYLCASSQDRANGYTFGSGTRLTVV.

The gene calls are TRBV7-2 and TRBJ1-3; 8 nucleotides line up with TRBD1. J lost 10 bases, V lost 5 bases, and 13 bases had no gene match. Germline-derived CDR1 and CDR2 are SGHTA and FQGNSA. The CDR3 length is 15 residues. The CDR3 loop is CASSPDLPTGATIYF. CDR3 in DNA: TGTGCCAGCAGCCCAGATCTCCCGACAGGGGCAACCATATATTTT.

For the CDR3, the DNA is TGCGCCAGCAGCCCCGGGGGGGCGAACACTGAAGCTTTCTTT. This sequence encodes CASSPGGANTEAFF. The V and J genes are TRBV5-1 and TRBJ1-1; D perhaps matches TRBD1 (6 bases). V was trimmed by 4 bases and J by 1 base, leaving 11 bases between them. The V gene's germline CDR1 is SGHRS and CDR2 YFSETQ. CDR3 length: 14 amino acids.

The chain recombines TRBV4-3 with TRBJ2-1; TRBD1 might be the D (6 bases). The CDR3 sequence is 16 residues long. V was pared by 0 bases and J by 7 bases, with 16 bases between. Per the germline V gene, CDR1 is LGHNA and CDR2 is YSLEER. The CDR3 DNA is TGCGCCAGCAGCCAAGATCACAGAGGACAGCTAAATGAGCAGTTCTTC. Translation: CASSQDHRGQLNEQFF.

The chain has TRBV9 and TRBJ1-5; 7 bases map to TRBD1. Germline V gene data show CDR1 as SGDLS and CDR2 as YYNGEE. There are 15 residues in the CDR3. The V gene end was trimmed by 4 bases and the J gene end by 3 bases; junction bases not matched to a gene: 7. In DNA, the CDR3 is TGTGCCAGCAGCCCCCGGGACAGCCCCAATCAGCCCCAGCATTTT. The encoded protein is CASSPRDSPNQPQHF.

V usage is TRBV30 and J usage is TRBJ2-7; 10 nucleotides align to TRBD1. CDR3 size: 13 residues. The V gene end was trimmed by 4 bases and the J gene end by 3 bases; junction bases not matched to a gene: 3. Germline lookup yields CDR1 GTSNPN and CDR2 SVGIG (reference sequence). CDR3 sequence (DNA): TGTGCCTGGATCCGGGACAGGGGCTACGAGCAGTACTTC. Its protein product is CAWIRDRGYEQYF.

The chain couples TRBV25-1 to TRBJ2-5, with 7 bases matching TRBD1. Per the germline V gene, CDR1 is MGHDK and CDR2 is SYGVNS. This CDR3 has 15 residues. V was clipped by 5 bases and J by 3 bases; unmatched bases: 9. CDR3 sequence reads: CASSRFDRAEETQYF. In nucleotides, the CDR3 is TGTGCCAGCAGTCGATTCGACAGGGCCGAAGAGACCCAGTACTTC.

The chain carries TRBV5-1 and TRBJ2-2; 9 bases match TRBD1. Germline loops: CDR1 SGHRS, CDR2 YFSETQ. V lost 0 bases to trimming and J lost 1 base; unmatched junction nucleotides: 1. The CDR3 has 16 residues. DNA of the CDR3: TGCGCCAGCAGCTTGGAGGGACAGGGGAACACCGGGGAGCTGTTTTTT. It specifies CASSLEGQGNTGELFF.

CDR3 sequence: CASSSPLPGQNNEQFF. As DNA, the CDR3 is TGCGCCAGCAGCTCACCTCTCCCGGGACAGAACAATGAGCAGTTCTTC. The chain is built from TRBV5-1 and TRBJ2-1; 7 nucleotides agree with TRBD1. This CDR3 spans 16 amino acids. Germline V gene lookup returns CDR1 SGHRS and CDR2 YFSETQ. The V and J ends lost 3 bases and 5 bases, in that order; junction bases with no gene match: 11.

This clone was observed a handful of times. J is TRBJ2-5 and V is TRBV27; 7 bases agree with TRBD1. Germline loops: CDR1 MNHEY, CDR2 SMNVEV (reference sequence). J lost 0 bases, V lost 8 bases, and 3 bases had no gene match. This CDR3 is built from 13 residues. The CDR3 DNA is TGTGCCAGCGGAGACAGGGACCAAGAGACCCAGTACTTC. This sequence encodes CASGDRDQETQYF.

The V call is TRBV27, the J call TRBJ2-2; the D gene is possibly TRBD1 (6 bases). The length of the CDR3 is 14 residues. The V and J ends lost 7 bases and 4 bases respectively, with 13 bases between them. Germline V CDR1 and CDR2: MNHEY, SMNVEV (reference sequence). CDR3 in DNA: TGTGCCAGCACCCTACAGGGTTCCACCGGGGAGCTGTTTTTT. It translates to CASTLQGSTGELFF.

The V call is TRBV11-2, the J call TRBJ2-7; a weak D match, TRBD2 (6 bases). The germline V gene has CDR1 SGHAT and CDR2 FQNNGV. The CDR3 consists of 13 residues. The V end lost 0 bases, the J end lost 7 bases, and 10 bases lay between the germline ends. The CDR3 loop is CASSLDMLAEQYF. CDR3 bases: TGTGCCAGCAGCTTAGATATGCTAGCGGAGCAGTACTTC.

As DNA, the CDR3 is TGCGCCAGCAGCCCCGCTTGGGGCCCGAGGCCCCAGCATTTT. This sequence encodes CASSPAWGPRPQHF. The chain joins TRBV4-3 to TRBJ1-5; TRBD1 is a possible D gene (5 bases). This CDR3 is built from 14 residues. The ends were cut back, 4 bases at V and 9 bases at J, with 16 bases in the middle. Germline CDR1 LGHNA, CDR2 YSLEER.

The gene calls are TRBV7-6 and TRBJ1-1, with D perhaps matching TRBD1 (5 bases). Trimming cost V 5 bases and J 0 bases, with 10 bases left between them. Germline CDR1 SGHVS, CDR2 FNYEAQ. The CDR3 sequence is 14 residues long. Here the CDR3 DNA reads TGTGCCAGCAGCGCGGGGGTAATGAACACTGAAGCTTTCTTT. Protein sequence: CASSAGVMNTEAFF. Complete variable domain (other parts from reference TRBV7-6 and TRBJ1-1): GAGVSQSPRYKVTKRGQDVALRCDPISGHVSLYWYRQALGQGPEFLTYFNYEAQQDKSGLPNDRFSAERPEGSISTLTIQRTEQRDSAMYRCASSAGVMNTEAFFGQGTRLTVV.

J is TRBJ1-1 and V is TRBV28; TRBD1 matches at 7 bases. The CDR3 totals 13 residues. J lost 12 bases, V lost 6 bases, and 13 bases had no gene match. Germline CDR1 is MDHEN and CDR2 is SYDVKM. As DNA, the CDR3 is TGTGCCAGCAGACGACCGGGACAGTTCGAGTCTTTCTTT. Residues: CASRRPGQFESFF.

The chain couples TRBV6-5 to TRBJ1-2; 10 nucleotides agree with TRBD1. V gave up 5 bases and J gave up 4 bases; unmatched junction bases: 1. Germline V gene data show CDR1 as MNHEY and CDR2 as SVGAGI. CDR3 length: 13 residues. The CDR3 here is CASSRQGAYGYTF. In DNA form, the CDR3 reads TGTGCCAGCAGTCGACAGGGGGCCTATGGCTACACCTTC.

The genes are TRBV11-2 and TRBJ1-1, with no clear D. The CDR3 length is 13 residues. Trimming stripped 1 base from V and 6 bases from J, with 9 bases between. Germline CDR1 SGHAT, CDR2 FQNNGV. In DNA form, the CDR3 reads TGTGCCAGCAGCTTAGCGCGATCGTCTGAAGCTTTCTTT. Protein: CASSLARSSEAFF.

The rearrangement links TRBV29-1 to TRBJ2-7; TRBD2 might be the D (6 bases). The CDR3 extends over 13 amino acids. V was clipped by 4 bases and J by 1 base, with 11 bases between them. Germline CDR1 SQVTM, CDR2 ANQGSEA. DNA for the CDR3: TGCAGCGTTGTGGGGACTGAGTCCTACGAGCAGTACTTC. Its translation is CSVVGTESYEQYF.

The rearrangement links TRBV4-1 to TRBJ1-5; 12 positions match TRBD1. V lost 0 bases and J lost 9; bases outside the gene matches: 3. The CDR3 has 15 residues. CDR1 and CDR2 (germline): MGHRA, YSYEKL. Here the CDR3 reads CASSQEGTGGSPQHF. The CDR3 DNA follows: TGCGCCAGCAGCCAAGAGGGGACAGGGGGCTCGCCCCAGCATTTT.

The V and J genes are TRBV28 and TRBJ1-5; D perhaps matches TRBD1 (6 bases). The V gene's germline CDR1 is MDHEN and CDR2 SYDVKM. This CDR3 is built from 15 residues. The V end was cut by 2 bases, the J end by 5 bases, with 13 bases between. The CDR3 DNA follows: TGTGCCAGCAGTTTAGCCACAGGGCTCCATCAGCCCCAGCATTTT. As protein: CASSLATGLHQPQHF. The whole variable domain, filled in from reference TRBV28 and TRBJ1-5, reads DVKVTQSSRYLVKRTGEKVFLECVQDMDHENMFWYRQDPGLGLRLIYFSYDVKMKEKGDIPEGYSVSREKKERFSLILESASTNQTSMYLCASSLATGLHQPQHFGDGTRLSIL.

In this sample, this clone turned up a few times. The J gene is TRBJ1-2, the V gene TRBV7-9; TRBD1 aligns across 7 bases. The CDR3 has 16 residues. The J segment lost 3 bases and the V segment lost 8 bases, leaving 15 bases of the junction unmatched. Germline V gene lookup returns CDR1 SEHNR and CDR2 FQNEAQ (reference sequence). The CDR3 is CASDTGASFFHYGYTF. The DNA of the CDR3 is TGTGCCAGCGATACAGGGGCTTCCTTCTTCCACTATGGCTACACCTTC. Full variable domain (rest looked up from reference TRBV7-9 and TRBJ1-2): DTGVSQNPRHKITKRGQNVTFRCDPISEHNRLYWYRQTLGQGPEFLTYFQNEAQLEKSRLLSDRFSAERPKGSFSTLEIQRTEQGDSAMYLCASDTGASFFHYGYTFGSGTRLTVV.

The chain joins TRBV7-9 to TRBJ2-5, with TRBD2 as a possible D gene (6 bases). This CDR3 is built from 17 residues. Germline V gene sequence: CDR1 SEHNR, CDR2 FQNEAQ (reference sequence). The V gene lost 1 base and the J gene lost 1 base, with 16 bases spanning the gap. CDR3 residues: CASSLVALAGFQETQYF. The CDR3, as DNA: TGTGCCAGCAGCTTAGTGGCACTAGCTGGATTCCAAGAGACCCAGTACTTC.

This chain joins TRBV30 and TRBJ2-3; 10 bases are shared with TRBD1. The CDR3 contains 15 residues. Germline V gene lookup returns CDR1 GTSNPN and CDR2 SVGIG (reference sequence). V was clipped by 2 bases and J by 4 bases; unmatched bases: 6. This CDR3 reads CAWSRTGGTSDTQYF. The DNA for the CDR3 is TGTGCCTGGAGTAGGACAGGGGGTACCTCAGATACGCAGTATTTT. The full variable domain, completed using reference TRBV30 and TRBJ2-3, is SQTIHQWPATLVQPVGSPLSLECTVEGTSNPNLYWYRQAAGRGLQLLFYSVGIGQISSEVPQNLSASRPQDRQFILSSKKLLLSDSGFYLCAWSRTGGTSDTQYFGPGTRLTVL.